Below are 23 T cell receptor beta chains sequenced from a single sample in a study of cytomegalovirus exposure and HLA in healthy donors. PCR used 60 Vbeta primers and 13 Jbeta primers. Repertoires were generated with immunoSEQ multiplex PCR, while TCRdb's copy carries only in-frame clones and drops some. The sample has 130,000 to 150,000 clones; approximately 68% are singletons. Sequencing input: PBMCs. These receptors were obtained from a man aged 35 to 55 in good health and CMV-seronegative.

This clone rates as medium-sized. CDR3 coding DNA: TGTGCCAGTAGACACAACATGAACACTGAAGCTTTCTTT. Amino acid sequence: CASRHNMNTEAFF. This chain links TRBV19 with TRBJ1-1; no clear D gene. V was trimmed by 6 bases and J by 0 bases, leaving 8 bases between them. This CDR3 contains 13 residues. Looked up from germline, CDR1 is LNHDA and CDR2 is SQIVND (reference sequence).

The sample holds one count of this clone. The V and J genes are TRBV7-9 and TRBJ1-1; tentatively, D is TRBD1 (5 bases). The CDR3 length is 13 residues. Trimming removed 6 bases from V and 3 bases from J, with 11 bases in between. CDR1 and CDR2 (germline): SEHNR, FQNEAQ (reference sequence). DNA for the CDR3: TGTGCCAGCAGATCCGGGGGGTACACTGAAGCTTTCTTT. It encodes CASRSGGYTEAFF.

J is TRBJ2-6 and V is TRBV5-1; tentatively, D is TRBD2 (5 bases). The length of the CDR3 is 13 residues. V dropped 7 bases and J dropped 0 bases, with 5 bases sitting between them. CDR1 and CDR2 (germline): SGHRS, YFSETQ. The chain's CDR3 is CASRDSGANVLTF. The CDR3 bases are TGCGCCAGCCGGGACTCTGGGGCCAACGTCCTGACTTTC. The full variable domain, with the rest looked up from reference TRBV5-1 and TRBJ2-6, is KAGVTQTPRYLIKTRGQQVTLSCSPISGHRSVSWYQQTPGQGLQFLFEYFSETQRNKGNFPGRFSGRQFSNSRSEMNVSTLELGDSALYLCASRDSGANVLTFGAGSRLTVL.

J is TRBJ2-7 and V is TRBV2; D gene unclear. This CDR3 has 12 residues. V lost 3 bases to trimming and J lost 3 bases, with 6 bases between them. Germline assignment: CDR1 SNHLY and CDR2 FYNNEI. The CDR3 sequence: CASSDPVYEQYF. Here the CDR3 DNA reads TGTGCCAGCAGTGATCCGGTCTACGAGCAGTACTTC.

The J gene is TRBJ1-2, the V gene TRBV5-6, with 9 bases matching TRBD1. The CDR3 consists of 16 residues. Germline trimming cut 3 bases from V and 12 bases from J; bases unmatched to any gene: 18. Germline V gene lookup returns CDR1 SGHDT and CDR2 YYEEEE. The CDR3 protein is CASSSGGTGPIFSDTF. DNA for the CDR3: TGTGCCAGCAGCTCAGGCGGGACAGGGCCCATATTTAGTGACACCTTC.

V and J are TRBV30 and TRBJ2-3; the D gene is possibly TRBD2 (6 bases). CDR1 and CDR2 from the germline V gene are GTSNPN and SVGIG (reference sequence). The CDR3 has 12 amino acids. Trimming removed 2 bases at V and 5 bases at J, with 8 bases between. The CDR3, as DNA: TGTGCCTGGAGTTTGGGGGGAGATACGCAGTATTTT. It translates to CAWSLGGDTQYF.

The chain's CDR3 is CASSYSRPGHSYEQYF. The CDR3 coding sequence is TGTGCCAGCAGTTACTCTCGGCCGGGACACTCCTACGAGCAGTACTTC. The gene calls are TRBV6-5 and TRBJ2-7; D might be TRBD1 (6 bases). The CDR3 length is 16 residues. Germline assignment: CDR1 MNHEY and CDR2 SVGAGI. V was pared by 0 bases and J by 0 bases, with 12 bases between.

This chain uses TRBV29-1 with TRBJ1-2, with 10 positions matching TRBD1. This CDR3 region has 18 residues. Germline V gene sequence: CDR1 SQVTM, CDR2 ANQGSEA. J was trimmed by 8 bases and V by 2 bases; bases with no gene match: 20. CDR3 nucleotides: TGCAGCGTTGAAAACCGACAGGGGGCCTACCAGGGTTTTGGAGGCTACACCTTC. It translates to CSVENRQGAYQGFGGYTF.

The rearrangement joins TRBV29-1 to TRBJ2-3, with TRBD2 matching over 10 bases. Germline V lookup: CDR1 SQVTM, CDR2 ANQGSEA. The CDR3 sequence is 13 residues long. The V and J ends lost 5 bases and 6 bases, in that order; junction bases with no gene match: 5. The CDR3 coding sequence is TGCAGCGTTCAGCGGGGGGGCCGGGATACGCAGTATTTT. Amino acids: CSVQRGGRDTQYF.

The rearrangement uses TRBV5-8 and TRBJ2-3, with TRBD1 matching over 7 bases. The CDR3 has 16 amino acids. Losses at the gene ends were 0 bases for V and 4 bases for J; bases not matched to a gene: 8. CDR1 is SGHTS, CDR2 YDEGEE, per germline. CDR3 region: CASSLGAQGFPDTQYF. CDR3 bases: TGTGCCAGCAGCTTGGGAGCACAGGGGTTCCCAGATACGCAGTATTTT. Filled out from reference TRBV5-8 and TRBJ2-3, the complete variable domain reads EAGVTQSPTHLIKTRGQQATLRCSPISGHTSVYWYQQALGLGLQFLLWYDEGEERNRGNFPPRFSGRQFPNYSSELNVNALELEDSALYLCASSLGAQGFPDTQYFGPGTRLTVL.

On this clone itself: The junction shows a germline mismatch at one end, possibly a read error. The V and J genes are TRBV6-6 and TRBJ1-5; a possible D gene is TRBD1 (6 bases). The germline V gene encodes CDR1 MNHNY and CDR2 SVGAGI (reference sequence). The CDR3 sequence is 14 residues long. This CDR3 reads CASRPGTLNQPQNF. The CDR3 DNA follows: TGTGCCAGCAGGCCCGGGACACTAAATCAGCCCCAGAATTTT.

The chain combines TRBV4-1 with TRBJ1-5, with unresolved D. The CDR3 runs 15 residues. The V gene's germline CDR1 is MGHRA and CDR2 YSYEKL. V was clipped by 1 base and J by 0 bases, with 7 bases between them. CDR3 sequence: CASSQAGGSNQPQHF. CDR3 bases: TGCGCCAGCAGCCAAGCTGGCGGTAGCAATCAGCCCCAGCATTTT.

The chain links TRBV10-1 to TRBJ2-1, with 9 bases matching TRBD2. V lost 9 bases to trimming and J lost 3 bases; unmatched junction nucleotides: 6. The CDR3 consists of 14 residues. The germline CDR1 and CDR2 sequences are WNHNN and SYGVQD (reference sequence). The CDR3, as DNA: TGCGCCAGTCCGGGACTAGCTAACTACAATGAGCAGTTCTTC. The encoded protein is CASPGLANYNEQFF.

This sequence joins TRBV6-5 and TRBJ2-5, with D possibly TRBD1 on 6 matching bases. CDR1 MNHEY and CDR2 SVGAGI come from the germline V gene. Trimming took off 2 bases at V and 9 bases at J, with 13 bases between the two ends. The CDR3 is made up of 13 amino acids. CDR3 DNA: TGTGCCAGCAGTTACACCGACAGGCGCCCCCAGTACTTC. Protein: CASSYTDRRPQYF.

CDR3 DNA sequence: TGTGCCAGCAGCCTACGGGGGGCGTACAGCACAGATACGCAGTATTTT. As protein: CASSLRGAYSTDTQYF. The chain joins TRBV11-2 to TRBJ2-3, with D perhaps matching TRBD2 (7 bases). CDR1 and CDR2 (germline): SGHAT, FQNNGV. This CDR3 has 16 amino acids. Deletions cut 5 bases from V and 0 bases from J, with 15 bases between.

The chain has TRBV7-2 and TRBJ1-3, with TRBD1 matching over 8 bases. CDR1 and CDR2 from the germline V gene are SGHTA and FQGNSA. V lost 2 bases and J lost 4; bases outside the gene matches: 7. The CDR3 runs to 16 residues. The CDR3 sequence: CASSLSQGAPGNTIYF. In DNA form, the CDR3 reads TGTGCCAGCAGCTTAAGTCAGGGGGCGCCCGGAAACACCATATATTTT. Complete variable domain (other parts from reference TRBV7-2 and TRBJ1-3): GAGVSQSPSNKVTEKGKDVELRCDPISGHTALYWYRQSLGQGLEFLIYFQGNSAPDKSGLPSDRFSAERTGGSVSTLTIQRTQQEDSAVYLCASSLSQGAPGNTIYFGEGSWLTVV.

This chain connects TRBV27 to TRBJ2-7; tentative D call: TRBD2 (5 bases). V was clipped by 4 bases and J by 4 bases, with 11 bases between them. This CDR3 is built from 13 residues. Germline V gene sequence: CDR1 MNHEY, CDR2 SMNVEV (reference sequence). The CDR3 coding sequence is TGTGCCAGCAGTTGGAGGCGCGGGTACGAGCAGTACTTC. Its protein is CASSWRRGYEQYF.

The chain couples TRBV6-6 to TRBJ1-2; TRBD1 matches 8 bases. Per the germline V gene, CDR1 is MNHNY and CDR2 is SVGAGI (reference sequence). The CDR3 consists of 14 residues. V lost 0 bases and J lost 3; bases outside the gene matches: 0. This chain's CDR3 is CASSYSGQDYGYTF. Here the CDR3 DNA reads TGTGCCAGCAGTTACTCGGGACAGGACTATGGCTACACCTTC.

The chain combines TRBV25-1 with TRBJ2-7, with 7 bases matching TRBD2. With 0 bases clipped from V and 5 bases from J, the junction kept 7 bases outside the gene matches. CDR1 MGHDK and CDR2 SYGVNS come from the germline V gene. The CDR3 consists of 15 residues. CDR3 residues: CASSEYSTSRNEQYF. The CDR3 DNA reads as TGTGCCAGCAGTGAATACTCGACTAGCCGGAACGAGCAGTACTTC.

The V and J genes are TRBV19 and TRBJ2-5; 7 bases agree with TRBD2. This CDR3 comprises 15 residues. Losses at the gene ends were 3 bases for V and 2 bases for J; bases not matched to a gene: 6. The V gene's germline CDR1 is LNHDA and CDR2 SQIVND (reference sequence). In DNA, the CDR3 is TGTGCCAGTAGTATGAAGAGAGCGGGACAAGAGACCCAGTACTTC. Translated, it gives CASSMKRAGQETQYF.

This clone came up a few times. The V call is TRBV29-1, the J call TRBJ2-3, with TRBD2 matching 12 bases. This CDR3 is built from 15 residues. The germline V gene encodes CDR1 SQVTM and CDR2 ANQGSEA. Trimming cost V 5 bases and J 4 bases; bases outside gene matches: 7. DNA for the CDR3: TGCAGCGTTTCCTTCGGACTAGCGGGGTCAGATACGCAGTATTTT. Residues: CSVSFGLAGSDTQYF.

The genes are TRBV29-1 and TRBJ1-2; the D gene is possibly TRBD1 (5 bases). The V gene's germline CDR1 is SQVTM and CDR2 ANQGSEA. The CDR3 has 11 residues. Trimming took off 6 bases at V and 6 bases at J, with 11 bases between the two ends. This CDR3 reads CSVQWGDGYTF. The CDR3 coding sequence is TGCAGCGTCCAGTGGGGGGATGGCTACACCTTC.

The CDR3 bases are TGCGCCAGCAGGGACCCAGCACAGGGGGCTAATGAAAAACTGTTTTTT. It is translated as CASRDPAQGANEKLFF. The chain recombines TRBV5-1 with TRBJ1-4; TRBD1 aligns across 8 bases. The germline gives CDR1 SGHRS, CDR2 YFSETQ. This CDR3 region has 16 residues. Trimming took 5 bases from V and 3 from J; bases not matched to a gene: 9. Complete variable domain (other parts from reference TRBV5-1 and TRBJ1-4): KAGVTQTPRYLIKTRGQQVTLSCSPISGHRSVSWYQQTPGQGLQFLFEYFSETQRNKGNFPGRFSGRQFSNSRSEMNVSTLELGDSALYLCASRDPAQGANEKLFFGSGTQLSVL.